Reported below is one T cell receptor (beta chain). Assay used: immunoSEQ multiplex PCR; TCRdb lists only in-frame clones, some missing. The sample lists a few hundred thousand clones; 80% to 90% were seen once. This CDR3 has 15 residues. Germline trimming cut 7 bases from V and 1 base from J; bases unmatched to any gene: 6. Looked up from germline, CDR1 is SNHLY and CDR2 is FYNNEI. This entry belongs to a study of blood T cell repertoires in COVID-19. The gene calls are TRBV2 and TRBJ1-1; 10 nucleotides match TRBD1. This TCR derives from a woman aged 40 to 50 with acute COVID-19. The sequencing sample was made of PBMCs or T cells enriched from blood (not recorded which). The chain's CDR3 is CASNARTGGNTEAFF. The CDR3 region has the DNA TGTGCCAGCAACGCTAGGACAGGGGGGAACACTGAAGCTTTCTTT.